The 27 T cell receptor beta chains reported below all come from one sample, sequenced in a study of cytomegalovirus exposure and HLA in healthy donors. A multiplex PCR was run with 60 Vbeta primers and 13 Jbeta primers. Sequenced by immunoSEQ multiplex PCR; TCRdb stores in-frame clones only, minus some. Here the sample spans 75,000 to 100,000 clones, less than 70% being singletons. The sample consisted of PBMCs. These receptor sequences come from a female donor in good health and CMV-seronegative.

V usage is TRBV27 and J usage is TRBJ1-5; D perhaps matches TRBD1 (5 bases). CDR3 length: 16 amino acids. With 3 bases removed from V and 6 bases from J, the gap between germline ends came to 18 bases. Germline values: CDR1 MNHEY, CDR2 SMNVEV (reference sequence). The DNA of the CDR3 is TGTGCCAGCAGTTTGAAGGCAGAGTGGAGGGGTCAGCCCCAGCATTTT. Protein product: CASSLKAEWRGQPQHF.

V gene TRBV19 combines with J gene TRBJ1-1; no clear D. CDR3 length equals 13 residues. Per the germline V gene, CDR1 is LNHDA and CDR2 is SQIVND (reference sequence). The V gene lost 3 bases and the J gene lost 1 base, with 6 bases spanning the gap. As DNA, the CDR3 is TGTGCCAGTAGTATGACGGGGAACACTGAAGCTTTCTTT. This translates into CASSMTGNTEAFF.

This clone has only a few counts. V and J are TRBV27 and TRBJ2-7, with 11 positions matching TRBD2. From germline, CDR1 is MNHEY and CDR2 SMNVEV (reference sequence). CDR3 size: 17 residues. With V trimmed by 5 bases and J by 2 bases, 11 bases remained unmatched. In nucleotides, the CDR3 is TGTGCCAGCAGTCCCCGTCTAGCGGGAGGACCGCCCTACGAGCAGTACTTC. Translating it yields CASSPRLAGGPPYEQYF.

V gene TRBV20-1 combines with J gene TRBJ1-1; unclear D gene. Germline CDR1 reads DFQATT; CDR2 reads SNEGSKA (reference sequence). The V end was cut by 4 bases, the J end by 11 bases, with 14 bases between. The CDR3 has 11 residues. The CDR3 region is CSAKPEERAFF. The CDR3 DNA is TGCAGTGCTAAACCCGAGGAACGGGCTTTCTTT.

The rearrangement joins TRBV29-1 to TRBJ2-7; D not resolved. Deletions cut 6 bases from V and 0 bases from J, with 9 bases between. Germline values: CDR1 SQVTM, CDR2 ANQGSEA. The CDR3 consists of 12 residues. The chain's CDR3 is CSVRRSSYEQYF. Written as DNA, the CDR3 is TGCAGCGTCCGACGGAGCTCCTACGAGCAGTACTTC.

Concerning this clone itself: One end of the junction is discordant with germline, which a read error may explain. The chain uses TRBV7-9 and TRBJ2-5, with 9 positions matching TRBD1. The CDR3 sequence is 15 residues long. The germline gives CDR1 SEHNR, CDR2 FQNEAQ (reference sequence). CDR3 sequence reads: CSSSYGQGTGETQYF. The CDR3 DNA follows: TGTTCCAGCAGCTACGGACAGGGGACGGGGGAGACCCAGTACTTC.

The chain has TRBV29-1 and TRBJ1-2, with no clear D. V lost 1 base and J 4 bases, leaving 7 bases between the germline ends. The CDR3 extends over 12 amino acids. Germline values: CDR1 SQVTM, CDR2 ANQGSEA. In nucleotides, the CDR3 is TGCAGCGTTGAAGCGGGTGTCTATGGCTACACCTTC. It yields the protein CSVEAGVYGYTF.

The V and J genes are TRBV5-1 and TRBJ1-2; TRBD1 might be the D (5 bases). Per germline, CDR1 SGHRS and CDR2 YFSETQ. This CDR3 has 15 amino acids. V lost 3 bases, J lost 6 bases, and 18 bases lay in between. The CDR3 DNA reads TGCGCCAGCAGCTCCCAGGCCAGGGTGTCGGATGGCTACACCTTC. Protein sequence: CASSSQARVSDGYTF. Full variable domain (remainder filled in from reference TRBV5-1 and TRBJ1-2): KAGVTQTPRYLIKTRGQQVTLSCSPISGHRSVSWYQQTPGQGLQFLFEYFSETQRNKGNFPGRFSGRQFSNSRSEMNVSTLELGDSALYLCASSSQARVSDGYTFGSGTRLTVV.

The rearrangement uses TRBV29-1 and TRBJ2-1, with TRBD2 matching over 10 bases. Germline lookup yields CDR1 SQVTM and CDR2 ANQGSEA. The CDR3 runs to 15 residues. V shed 7 bases and J 4 bases; nucleotides not matched to a gene: 10. The DNA for the CDR3 is TGCAGCGCTAACGGAGCGGGAGGGCCTTACAATGAGCAGTTCTTC. It specifies CSANGAGGPYNEQFF.

The chain joins TRBV18 to TRBJ2-3; D is possibly TRBD2 (5 bases). The V and J ends lost 6 bases and 2 bases respectively, with 9 bases between them. This CDR3 region has 13 residues. Germline loops: CDR1 KGHSH, CDR2 LQKENI. The CDR3 here is CASSEESTDTQYF. CDR3 DNA sequence: TGTGCCAGCTCGGAGGAGTCCACAGATACGCAGTATTTT.

This clone was counted between two and nine times. The chain is built from TRBV7-9 and TRBJ2-1; 11 nucleotides agree with TRBD2. This CDR3 comprises 18 residues. Germline loops: CDR1 SEHNR, CDR2 FQNEAQ (reference sequence). Unmatched junction bases numbered 14, after V lost 3 bases and J lost 7 bases. The CDR3 coding sequence is TGTGCCAGCAGCTTGCCCCGTCGACTAGCGGGAACAGCGAATGAGCAGTTCTTC. Its translation is CASSLPRRLAGTANEQFF.

This clone has a handful of counts. The CDR3 here is CASRPNNYNEQFF. CDR3 nucleotides: TGTGCCAGTAGACCGAACAACTACAATGAGCAGTTCTTC. The gene calls are TRBV19 and TRBJ2-1; no reliable D call. CDR3 length: 13 residues. Germline assignment: CDR1 LNHDA and CDR2 SQIVND (reference sequence). Trimming shortened V by 6 bases and J by 3 bases, and 9 bases separated the two germline ends. The full variable domain, its missing parts supplied by reference TRBV19 and TRBJ2-1, is DGGITQSPKYLFRKEGQNVTLSCEQNLNHDAMYWYRQDPGQGLRLIYYSQIVNDFQKGDIAEGYSVSREKKESFPLTVTSAQKNPTAFYLCASRPNNYNEQFFGPGTRLTVL.

This sequence joins TRBV12-5 and TRBJ2-2, with 7 nucleotides matching TRBD2. With V trimmed by 2 bases and J by 3 bases, 9 bases remained unmatched. This CDR3 contains 17 residues. Germline loops: CDR1 LGHNT, CDR2 FRNRAP. CDR3 sequence reads: CASGLSREAHDTGELFF. The CDR3 DNA follows: TGTGCTAGTGGTTTGAGTCGGGAGGCCCATGACACCGGGGAGCTGTTTTTT.

V usage is TRBV18 and J usage is TRBJ1-2; the D gene is possibly TRBD1 (5 bases). CDR1 and CDR2 (germline): KGHSH, LQKENI. CDR3 size: 16 residues. Deletions cut 3 bases from V and 1 base from J, with 15 bases between. The CDR3 region has the DNA TGTGCCAGCTCACCCGCACCGGGGGTAAATAACTATGGCTACACCTTC. This gives the protein CASSPAPGVNNYGYTF.

The V call is TRBV27, the J call TRBJ1-5, with D perhaps TRBD1 (5 bases). This CDR3 comprises 15 residues. Trimming took off 0 bases at V and 4 bases at J, with 10 bases between the two ends. Germline lookup yields CDR1 MNHEY and CDR2 SMNVEV (reference sequence). Written as DNA, the CDR3 is TGTGCCAGCAGTTTATCCGGGGACTGGAATCAGCCCCAGCATTTT. This encodes CASSLSGDWNQPQHF.

The table lists this clone with a few counts. The chain carries TRBV10-3 and TRBJ1-5; no definite D call. V dropped 2 bases and J dropped 3 bases, with 11 bases sitting between them. Germline values: CDR1 ENHRY, CDR2 SYGVKD. The CDR3 loop spans 15 amino acids. CDR3 sequence: CAISEGGTPNQPQHF. The CDR3 bases are TGTGCCATCAGTGAGGGAGGAACACCCAATCAGCCCCAGCATTTT.

The chain links TRBV6-5 to TRBJ2-3; 8 bases fit TRBD2. The V gene's germline CDR1 is MNHEY and CDR2 SVGAGI. With V trimmed by 7 bases and J by 4 bases, 4 bases remained unmatched. This CDR3 comprises 13 residues. The CDR3 sequence is CASTSGGSDTQYF. The DNA for the CDR3 is TGTGCCAGCACCTCGGGGGGGTCAGATACGCAGTATTTT.

This clone was counted a few times. The chain uses TRBV15 and TRBJ2-2, with D perhaps TRBD2 (5 bases). The CDR3 is 15 residues long. Germline CDR1 is LNHNV and CDR2 is YYDKDF (reference sequence). Trimming left V 1 base short and J 3 bases short, with 9 bases between. As DNA, the CDR3 is TGTGCCACCAGCAGAGGAATTAGCGACACCGGGGAGCTGTTTTTT. Its translation: CATSRGISDTGELFF. Drawing the rest from reference TRBV15 and TRBJ2-2, the complete variable domain is DAMVIQNPRYQVTQFGKPVTLSCSQTLNHNVMYWYQQKSSQAPKLLFHYYDKDFNNEADTPDNFQSRRPNTSFCFLDIRSPGLGDTAMYLCATSRGISDTGELFFGEGSRLTVL.

The rearrangement links TRBV9 to TRBJ1-2, with 7 bases fitting TRBD1. The CDR3 extends over 14 amino acids. The germline gives CDR1 SGDLS, CDR2 YYNGEE. V lost 1 base, J lost 7 bases, and 7 bases stayed unmatched. The CDR3 nucleotides read TGTGCCAGCAGCGTAACGACAGGGAGTAGTGGCTACACCTTC. Protein: CASSVTTGSSGYTF.

The chain joins TRBV6-6 to TRBJ1-1, with 9 bases identical to TRBD1. Germline CDR1 is MNHNY and CDR2 is SVGAGI (reference sequence). Trimming took 2 bases from V and 10 from J; bases not matched to a gene: 11. The CDR3 has 15 residues. The CDR3 loop reads CASSYLQGTGLLAFF. The CDR3 DNA reads TGTGCCAGCAGTTACCTACAAGGGACAGGGCTTCTAGCTTTCTTT.

This chain connects TRBV2 to TRBJ2-7; D possibly corresponds to TRBD1 (6 bases). The CDR3 runs to 13 residues. Per germline, CDR1 SNHLY and CDR2 FYNNEI. V was trimmed by 11 bases and J by 3 bases, leaving 17 bases between them. Here the CDR3 reads CASSRTAFYEQYF. The CDR3 DNA reads as TGTGCCTCCTCCCGGACAGCCTTCTACGAGCAGTACTTC.

This clone was seen more than once but under ten times. V usage is TRBV30 and J usage is TRBJ1-5, with D maybe TRBD1 (5 bases). The length of the CDR3 is 14 residues. Per the germline V gene, CDR1 is GTSNPN and CDR2 is SVGIG (reference sequence). Trimming removed 4 bases at V and 3 bases at J, with 13 bases between. CDR3 bases: TGTGCCTGGACAAAAACAGGAGTCAATCAGCCCCAGCATTTT. Protein sequence: CAWTKTGVNQPQHF.

The rearrangement links TRBV19 to TRBJ1-4, with 8 bases identical to TRBD1. V trimming: 6 bases; J trimming: 3 bases; junction bases outside the gene matches: 3. CDR3 length: 14 amino acids. Germline values: CDR1 LNHDA, CDR2 SQIVND (reference sequence). CDR3 residues: CASRATGANEKLFF. Here the CDR3 DNA reads TGTGCCAGTAGGGCGACAGGGGCTAATGAAAAACTGTTTTTT.

The chain couples TRBV30 to TRBJ2-7; weak D call: TRBD1 (6 bases). The germline CDR1 and CDR2 sequences are GTSNPN and SVGIG (reference sequence). The V end was cut by 1 base, the J end by 5 bases, with 9 bases between. This CDR3 spans 12 amino acids. CDR3 in amino acids: CAWSARGDEQYF. The CDR3 region has the DNA TGTGCCTGGAGTGCCAGGGGAGACGAGCAGTACTTC.

The chain carries TRBV18 and TRBJ2-3, with TRBD2 matching over 13 bases. CDR3 length equals 17 residues. Germline assignment: CDR1 KGHSH and CDR2 LQKENI. V lost 3 bases to trimming and J lost 9 bases; unmatched junction nucleotides: 12. The CDR3 reads CASSPSQPGLAGETQYF. CDR3 bases: TGTGCCAGCTCACCCTCGCAGCCTGGACTAGCGGGAGAAACGCAGTATTTT.

The chain couples TRBV4-1 to TRBJ1-4; 9 nucleotides align to TRBD1. Germline V lookup: CDR1 MGHRA, CDR2 YSYEKL. The J segment lost 5 bases and the V segment lost 8 bases, leaving 6 bases of the junction unmatched. This CDR3 is 14 amino acids long. The CDR3 loop is CASGQGPLNEKLFF. The CDR3 region has the DNA TGCGCCAGCGGACAGGGGCCGCTAAATGAAAAACTGTTTTTT.

The J gene is TRBJ1-2, the V gene TRBV28; 7 nucleotides match TRBD1. The CDR3 length is 14 residues. J lost 8 bases, V lost 2 bases, and 8 bases had no gene match. Looked up from germline, CDR1 is MDHEN and CDR2 is SYDVKM. The CDR3 nucleotides read TGTGCCAGCAGTTTAACCCAGACAGGGTGGGGCTACACCTTC. This gives the protein CASSLTQTGWGYTF.